This entry concerns a single T cell receptor (beta chain). The specificity of this receptor is unknown. No clone much larger than this one lies a single base away; base qualities are absent. The source of the sample is a study of cytomegalovirus exposure and HLA in healthy donors (dated by TCRdb to about 2017). Notes on the research overall: According to an earlier analysis of 550 to 750 of the donors, about 170 million T cells yielded roughly 110 million unique TCR beta sequences and 250 to 350 Gb of sequence data. Alongside the repertoire data, information on donor age, sex, ethnicity and CMV serostatus was compiled. Every repertoire in the discovery cohort had been generated on one and the same sequencing platform. In a later analysis, previously published TCR beta repertoires from 666 donors were re-analyzed and high-resolution HLA genotyping was added so that TCR occurrence patterns could be studied. The study profiled the T cell repertoires of around 700 subjects by immunosequencing and related them to cytomegalovirus serostatus. Typing coverage differed by locus: A, B, C, DRB1 and DQB1 were typed in about 629-640 donors, DQA1 in about 550, DPA1 in 600 to 610, and DPB1 in about 450. The study aimed to test whether signatures of past pathogen exposure could be identified by cataloging public T cell receptors. About 280 gigabases of sequencing data and around 80 million unique TCR sequences made up an early release that covered approximately 700 HLA-typed donors. In a later genetic analysis, genome-wide SNP genotypes for about three fifths of the roughly 670 donors were used, and that subset was treated as a discovery cohort. Across around 400 genotyped donors of the cohort, an average of approximately 200,000 unique TCR beta nucleotide sequences per donor were sequenced, and roughly a sixth of those sequences were non-productive. To decide whether each TCR beta V gene segment behaved as functional or pseudogenic, an earlier analysis of 587 of the donors relied on high-throughput TCR beta sequencing. A few DR-DQ haplotypes were treated as single units for association and clustering because of strong linkage in the cohort. HLA typing covered class I and class II loci at four-digit resolution. In the later analysis, no new phenotypic data were used to find candidate immune exposures; instead, reliance was placed on TCR beta sequences and their occurrence across donors. Of the approximately 400 genotyped donors, approximately 83% fell in the genetic ancestry cluster associated with self-reported Caucasian donors. Along with the roughly 700-subject first cohort, a separate validation cohort of over a hundred different subjects was used. The study combined high-throughput TCR immunosequencing, statistical association of individual TCRs with disease status, and machine learning to predict cytomegalovirus infection status. Summary of the overall study and its limitations: The cohort was sequenced for TCR beta chains only, and without alpha or paired-chain data the features that could be detected were limited. Linkage disequilibrium might explain the correlated functional status among segregating V segments, but an unknown experimental factor could not be ruled out. In a later analysis, TCR association rates were found to vary across HLA loci, with the most associated TCRs seen for DRB1 alleles and the fewest for HLA-C alleles. Because counts were too low, approximately 18 rarely observed V segments, including chromosome 9 orphons, were excluded from the earlier analysis of under 650 of the donors. Some IMGT-functional V segments, including TRBV6-2 and TRBV6-3, could not be distinguished by the 87-base-pair reads and were therefore excluded. Most TCR sequences were seen in very few donors, while some public TCRs were found in many individuals. The presence/absence analyses assumed that sequencing depth was roughly uniform across donors, and that assumption may not be true. Compared with the 666-donor mean, donors in an Asian-associated ancestry cluster had fewer N-insertions in productive TCRs, according to a later genetic analysis. A few of the identified cytomegalovirus-associated TCR beta chains were confirmed in vitro to be specific for cytomegalovirus antigens. The classifier was reported to diagnose cytomegalovirus status with high specificity and sensitivity in both the original and validation cohorts. A later genetic analysis associated a missense DCLRE1C variant with V-gene and J-gene trimming of TCR beta chains, and an independent cohort replicated the association. A further reported finding was that TCR beta sequences accurately predicted the HLA-A and HLA-B alleles for most subjects in the first cohort. Because some donors lacked HLA typing at each locus, the association tests relied only on the typed subset. CMV serostatus was the only immune exposure information available for the cohort. Assigning TCR associations to individual alleles was difficult when HLA alleles, especially DR and DQ, strongly co-occurred. According to a later analysis, parvovirus B19, influenza, CMV and Epstein-Barr virus appeared linked to several top co-occurrence clusters. A later analysis found that HLA-associated TCR beta chains were more clonally expanded and had lower generation probabilities than equally common non-associated chains. A later analysis associated 15,000 to 20,000 TCR beta sequences with specific HLA alleles at a false discovery rate of 0.05. The sequencing pipeline was judged likely to have produced a cluster of highly shared sequence variants as a technical artifact. Most CMV-associated TCR beta chains appeared to be HLA-restricted in a later analysis, and the HLA associations seemed to be driven largely by CMV exposure. A total of 164 TCR beta chains were listed by the study as associated with cytomegalovirus. In an earlier analysis of about 600 of the donors, most TCR beta V segments appeared in productive rearrangements about 87% or about 30% of the time, broadly matching IMGT annotations. The authors suggested that the approach could potentially be extended to other disease states and immunological phenotypes.

The method behind the library was the immunoSEQ multiplex PCR assay. The multiplex PCR relied on a mix of 60 forward primers for TCR Vbeta segments and 13 reverse primers for TCR Jbeta segments. Amplification of the CDR3 region of rearranged TCR beta genes was performed with a multiplex PCR assay on genomic DNA. Amplified TCR beta libraries were sequenced as 87-base-pair reads on the Illumina HiSeq System. From the authors' description of their analysis: Across the roughly 670 repertoires, a later analysis counted some 81 million unique TCR beta chains, roughly 11 million of which were shared by at least two donors. Raw reads were error-corrected and collapsed into unique sequences with a nearest-neighbor algorithm that merged closely related sequences to remove PCR and sequencing errors. To assign V, D and J gene segments, CDR3 sequences were aligned to IMGT reference sequences. For a sequence to be retained, a match of at least six nucleotides was required to both a V gene segment and a J gene segment. A rearrangement counted as productive if the CDR3 had no stop codons and remained in frame with V and J, and every other rearrangement counted as non-productive. Following IMGT convention, CDR3 was defined as the stretch from the second conserved V-encoded cysteine to the conserved J-encoded phenylalanine. The earlier analysis of about 610 of the donors excluded sequences that lacked an unambiguous match to a single V gene segment. In an earlier analysis of some 590 of the donors, V segments were called functional above 56.7% productive rearrangements and were called segregating when the between-donor standard deviation exceeded 5%. A statistical classification framework was built to diagnose cytomegalovirus status from the catalog of TCR beta chain sequences. A later analysis assigned V and J genes by comparing TCR nucleotide sequences with IMGT/GENE-DB human TR gene sequences. A later analysis assigned CDR3 sequences and most-parsimonious VDJ recombination scenarios with the TCRdist pipeline. A later analysis defined each TCR beta chain by its CDR3 amino acid sequence plus V-gene family, and excluded reads lacking a unique V-gene family. In a later analysis, around 600 highly shared, low-generation-probability nucleotide sequences were removed to address suspected cross-contamination and a sequencing artifact. In a later analysis, a clonal expansion index was calculated for each public chain from normalized within-repertoire ranks of inferred template counts. Generation probabilities in a later analysis came from a VDJ recombination model fitted to out-of-frame rearrangements, and those results were checked against IGoR. A later analysis scored TCR-TCR, TCR-HLA and TCR-CMV co-occurrence with hypergeometric tests, applying a repertoire-size bias correction to TCR pairs. In a later analysis, false discovery rates were estimated by permuting HLA or CMV assignments 20 times. In a later analysis, co-occurring TCRs were grouped using DBSCAN, with TCRdist sequence similarity added in when clustering inside HLA-allele-positive subsets. For co-occurrence clustering, repertoires with fewer than 30,000 or more than 120,000 public chains were excluded, along with a handful of repertoires with anomalous nucleotide sharing. TCRdb provides this immuneACCESS table in a form limited to in-frame rearrangements. Some clones are lacking; in checked studies, under half of them reflect an unresolved V gene, and why the rest are absent is not known. D and trimming were read from the DNA, whereas the V and J calls and clone size are those reported in that table. For this sample there are over 150,000 clones; less than 85% appear just once. Together, the top ten hold around 4% of the sample.

The cohort comprised 710 or so healthy bone marrow donors. Cohort members were all nominally healthy when sampled, although unrecorded immune exposures were likely present. The donor was CMV seronegative and was included in the group of around 320 seronegative cohort members. A peripheral blood sample was provided by each donor, and peripheral blood mononuclear cells were used for TCR beta sequencing. The Qiagen DNeasy Blood Extraction Kit was used to extract genomic DNA from the blood cell samples. The CDR3, from cysteine to phenylalanine, totals 17 residues. The CDR3 DNA has 51 bases and is translated from base 1. V was cut back by 3 bases and J by 3 bases, leaving a gap of 17 bases between them. Taken from the germline V gene, the CDR1 and CDR2 loops are SGHTA and FQGTGA.

This receptor was identified in a man in his forties or fifties in good health and CMV-seronegative. Sequencing input: PBMCs. The V gene is TRBV7-3 and the J gene is TRBJ2-2; the D gene is unclear. The CDR3 has the sequence CASSLLGPPWYTGELFF. The DNA sequence reads TGTGCCAGCAGCTTGTTGGGCCCACCCTGGTACACCGGGGAGCTGTTTTTT. Outside the CDR3, residues come from the reference TRBV7-3 and TRBJ2-2 proteins, so the full variable domain is: GAGVSQTPSNKVTEKGKYVELRCDPISGHTALYWYRQSLGQGPEFLIYFQGTGAADDSGLPNDRFFAVRPEGSVSTLKIQRTERGDSAVYLCASSLLGPPWYTGELFFGEGSRLTVL.